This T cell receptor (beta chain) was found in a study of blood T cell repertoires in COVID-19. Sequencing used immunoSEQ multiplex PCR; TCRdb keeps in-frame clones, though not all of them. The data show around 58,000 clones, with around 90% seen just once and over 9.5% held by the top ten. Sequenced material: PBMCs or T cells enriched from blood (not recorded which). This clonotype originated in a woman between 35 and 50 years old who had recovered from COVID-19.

The CDR3 is CAISEAREQYF. CDR3 coding DNA: TGTGCCATCAGCGAGGCGCGCGAGCAGTACTTC. The gene calls are TRBV10-3 and TRBJ2-7; no clear D. V was cut by 6 bases and J by 6 bases, with 9 bases left in between. CDR3 length equals 11 residues. Germline V CDR1 and CDR2: ENHRY, SYGVKD.